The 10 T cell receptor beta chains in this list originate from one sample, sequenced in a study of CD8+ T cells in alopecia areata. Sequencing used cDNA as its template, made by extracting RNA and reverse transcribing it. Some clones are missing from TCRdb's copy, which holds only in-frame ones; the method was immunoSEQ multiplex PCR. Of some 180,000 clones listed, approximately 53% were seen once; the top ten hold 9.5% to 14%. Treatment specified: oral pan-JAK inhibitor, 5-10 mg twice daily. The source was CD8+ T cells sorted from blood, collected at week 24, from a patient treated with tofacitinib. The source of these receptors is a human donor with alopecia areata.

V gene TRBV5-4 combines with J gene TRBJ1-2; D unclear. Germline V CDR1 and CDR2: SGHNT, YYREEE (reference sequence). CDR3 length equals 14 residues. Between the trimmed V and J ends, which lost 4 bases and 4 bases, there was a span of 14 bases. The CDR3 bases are TGTGCCAGCAGCCCAGATCGTTCGAGCTATGGCTACACCTTC. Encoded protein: CASSPDRSSYGYTF. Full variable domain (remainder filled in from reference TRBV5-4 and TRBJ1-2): ETGVTQSPTHLIKTRGQQVTLRCSSQSGHNTVSWYQQALGQGPQFIFQYYREEENGRGNFPPRFSGLQFPNYSSELNVNALELDDSALYLCASSPDRSSYGYTFGSGTRLTVV.

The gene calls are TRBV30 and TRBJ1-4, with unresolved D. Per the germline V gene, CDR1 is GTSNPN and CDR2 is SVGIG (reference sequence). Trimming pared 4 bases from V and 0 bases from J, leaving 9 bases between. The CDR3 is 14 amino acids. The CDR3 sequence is CAWKPGSTNEKLFF. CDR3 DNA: TGTGCCTGGAAGCCAGGATCAACTAATGAAAAACTGTTTTTT.

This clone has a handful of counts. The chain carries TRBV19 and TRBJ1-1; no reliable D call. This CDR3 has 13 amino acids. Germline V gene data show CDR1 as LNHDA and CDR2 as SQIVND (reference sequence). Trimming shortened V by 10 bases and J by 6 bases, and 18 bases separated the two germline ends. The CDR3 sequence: CATTPGLSAEAFF. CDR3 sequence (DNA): TGTGCCACCACCCCCGGGTTAAGTGCTGAAGCTTTCTTT.

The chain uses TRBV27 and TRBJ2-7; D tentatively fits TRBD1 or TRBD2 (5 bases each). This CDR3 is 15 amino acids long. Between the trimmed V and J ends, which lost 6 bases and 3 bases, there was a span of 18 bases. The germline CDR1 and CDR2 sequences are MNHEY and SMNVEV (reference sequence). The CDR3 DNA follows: TGTGCCAGCAGCACCACCTGGGACCCAGGCTACGAGCAGTACTTC. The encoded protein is CASSTTWDPGYEQYF.

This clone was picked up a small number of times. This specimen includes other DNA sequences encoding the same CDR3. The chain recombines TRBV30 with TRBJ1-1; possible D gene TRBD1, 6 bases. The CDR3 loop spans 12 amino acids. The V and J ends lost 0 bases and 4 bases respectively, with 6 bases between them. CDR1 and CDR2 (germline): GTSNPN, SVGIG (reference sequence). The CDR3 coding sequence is TGTGCCTGGAGTGTAGGGGGCACTGAAGCTTTCTTT. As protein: CAWSVGGTEAFF.

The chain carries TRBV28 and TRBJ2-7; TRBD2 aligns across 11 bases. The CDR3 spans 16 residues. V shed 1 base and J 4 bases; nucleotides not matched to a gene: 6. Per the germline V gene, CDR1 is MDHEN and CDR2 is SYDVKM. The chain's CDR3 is CASSLSLAGGIYEQYF. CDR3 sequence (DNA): TGTGCCAGCAGTTTATCCCTAGCGGGGGGTATATACGAGCAGTACTTC.

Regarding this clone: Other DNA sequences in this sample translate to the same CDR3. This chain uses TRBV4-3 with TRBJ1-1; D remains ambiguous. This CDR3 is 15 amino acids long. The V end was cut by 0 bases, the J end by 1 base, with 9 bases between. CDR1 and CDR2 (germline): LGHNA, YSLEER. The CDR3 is CASSQDRAGNTEAFF. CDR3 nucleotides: TGCGCCAGCAGCCAAGATAGGGCCGGGAACACTGAAGCTTTCTTT.

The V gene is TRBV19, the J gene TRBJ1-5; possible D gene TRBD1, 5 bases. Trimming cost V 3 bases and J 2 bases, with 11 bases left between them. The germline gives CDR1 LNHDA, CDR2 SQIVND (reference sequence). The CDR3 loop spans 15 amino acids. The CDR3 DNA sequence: TGTGCCAGTAGTATCGATAGGGGTGGCAATCAGCCCCAGCATTTT. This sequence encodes CASSIDRGGNQPQHF.

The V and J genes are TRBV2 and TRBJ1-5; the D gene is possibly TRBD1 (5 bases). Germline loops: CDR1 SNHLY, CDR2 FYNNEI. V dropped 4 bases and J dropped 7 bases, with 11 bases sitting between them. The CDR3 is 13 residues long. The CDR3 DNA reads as TGTGCCAGCAGTGGAAGGGGCAGGCAGCCCCAGCATTTT. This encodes CASSGRGRQPQHF. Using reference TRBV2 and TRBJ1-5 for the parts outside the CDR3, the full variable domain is EPEVTQTPSHQVTQMGQEVILRCVPISNHLYFYWYRQILGQKVEFLVSFYNNEISEKSEIFDDQFSVERPDGSNFTLKIRSTKLEDSAMYFCASSGRGRQPQHFGDGTRLSIL.

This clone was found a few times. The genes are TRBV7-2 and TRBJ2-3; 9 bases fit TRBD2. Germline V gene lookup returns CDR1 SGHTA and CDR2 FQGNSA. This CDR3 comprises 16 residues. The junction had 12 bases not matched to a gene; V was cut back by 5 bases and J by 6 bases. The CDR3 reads CASSDRISGGVDTQYF. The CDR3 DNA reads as TGTGCCAGCAGCGACCGGATTAGCGGGGGCGTGGATACGCAGTATTTT. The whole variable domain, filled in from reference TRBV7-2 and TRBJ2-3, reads GAGVSQSPSNKVTEKGKDVELRCDPISGHTALYWYRQSLGQGLEFLIYFQGNSAPDKSGLPSDRFSAERTGGSVSTLTIQRTQQEDSAVYLCASSDRISGGVDTQYFGPGTRLTVL.